This paragraph covers one T cell receptor (beta chain) sequence. Data came from immunoSEQ multiplex PCR; TCRdb stores just in-frame clones and leaves some out. The table shows about 680,000 clones, with around 72% occurring only once. The sample comes from a study of shared clonotypes between healthy human individuals. With 3 bases clipped from V and 7 bases from J, the junction kept 7 bases outside the gene matches. The CDR3 sequence is 15 residues long. Germline assignment: CDR1 MDHEN and CDR2 SYDVKM. Material: memory CD4+ T cells sorted from blood. Subset meaning: CD45RA-negative fraction. The receptor comes from a woman younger than 45 in good health. The J gene is TRBJ2-2, the V gene TRBV28, with 8 bases aligning to TRBD2. CDR3 in DNA: TGTGCCAGCAGTTTGAGTAGCGGGATAGTCGGGGAGCTGTTTTTT. Amino acid sequence: CASSLSSGIVGELFF. Full variable domain (rest looked up from reference TRBV28 and TRBJ2-2): DVKVTQSSRYLVKRTGEKVFLECVQDMDHENMFWYRQDPGLGLRLIYFSYDVKMKEKGDIPEGYSVSREKKERFSLILESASTNQTSMYLCASSLSSGIVGELFFGEGSRLTVL.